Here is one T cell receptor (beta chain) with its context. This clonotype was observed at least ten times. No cognate antigen has been identified for it. Base-call qualities are not available, and no considerably larger clone is one nucleotide away. V loses 5 bases, J loses 6 bases, and the germline ends lie 13 bases apart. As encoded in the germline V gene (reference sequence), CDR1 is SEHNR while CDR2 is FQNEAQ. Reading from cysteine to phenylalanine, the CDR3 counts 13 amino acids. Only CDR3 DNA remains: 39 bases, in frame from the first base. Preparation of the library involved PCR. Sequenced using a NextSeq 500. Preparation of bulk TCR libraries followed a previously described approach, with the TCR primers listed in Table S5. Total RNA was purified with the Qiagen AllPrep DNA/RNA kit. Reads from multiple sequencing runs of the same library were pooled before analysis. The authors processed their data as follows. Reads were retained only if the reads had an exact TCR constant sequence, and the retained reads were trimmed to 150 nt and grouped according to their 12-nt molecular barcodes. Reads in each barcode group were sub-clustered using a 15% Levenshtein threshold, and a quality-weighted consensus sequence was built for each RNA molecule. Non-functional sequences were removed, as were lower-count sequences one edit away from another. Based on a fit of two negative binomial distributions, barcode sub-clusters having less than 20% of the maximum read count were discarded. Clones were called with MiXCR by TCRdb after fastp trimmed the public reads at Q25, and only in-frame beta chains were retained. Rows are unified per CDR3 protein, each entry keeping the most common DNA and genes. In this record, the V and J calls reflect TCRdb's handling and not the investigators' own analysis. The sample contains over 550,000 distinct CDR3 sequences, about 25% of them found a single time. The ten largest clones capture about 0.78% of the sample.

Naive CD8 T cell libraries were made from approximately 20,000 to 1,000,000 sorted cells using 10%, 30% or 50% of purified RNA. On a BD FACSAria II, naive CD8 T cells were FACS-sorted as CD8+CD4-CCR7+CD45RA+ and collected into RLT Plus buffer. To test detection sensitivity, Jurkat RNA equal to around nine TCR copies was added to samples of about 18,000-1,100,000 naive CD8 T cells. CD8 T cells were enriched with RosetteSep CD8+ T Cell Enrichment Cocktail and Ficoll-Paque, followed by ACK red cell lysis. The sample belongs to a study of molecular identifiers for immune sequencing clone quantification (dated by TCRdb to between 2017 and 2018). Looking at the study overall: For a replicate experiment, RNA from around 20,000 or 99,000 naive CD8 T cells was divided into five aliquots, and four of the five aliquots were sequenced. This methods study benchmarked molecular-identifier clustering-based TCR repertoire sequencing (MIDCIRS) and TCR RNA copy counting, using CD8 T cells to do so. Findings and caveats that apply to the study as a whole: In CMV-specific effector cells, clones with more than 20 RNA copies contained over 99% of molecules, whereas in naive cells such clones contained under 1% of molecules. The sizes of highly expanded clones could end up underestimated when identical TCR molecules share a barcode. A single cell's worth of spiked-in Jurkat TCR RNA was reported detectable even among approximately 930,000 naive CD8 T cells. When barcode sub-clustering was omitted, TCR diversity was inflated by chimeric consensus sequences, with chimeras reaching as high as 47%. About 3 recovered TCR RNA copies per cell were obtained by modeling, versus roughly 10 by digital PCR, implying a capture efficiency of about 30%. Naive libraries contained spiked-in Jurkat TCR RNA (approximately nine copies' worth), which is not part of the donor repertoire.

The TCR comes from a human donor in good health. Some libraries in this study had Jurkat cell RNA spiked in. Input material: naive CD8+ T cells from blood, with Jurkat cell RNA spiked in. Read against the paper, the sample's cell subset or site label means: FACS-sorted CD8+CD4-CCR7+CD45RA+ naive T cells. The V and J genes are TRBV7-9 and TRBJ1-1, with the D gene too uncertain to name. The CDR3 reads CASSPGGLAEAFF. The DNA sequence is as follows: TGTGCCAGCAGCCCCGGTGGATTGGCTGAAGCTTTCTTT.